The next 20 T cell receptor beta chains were all read from a single sample in a study of blood T cell repertoires in COVID-19. The assay was immunoSEQ multiplex PCR, and TCRdb's table has in-frame clones only and misses some. Of under 150,000 clones detected, roughly 90% appear once; the ten largest clones hold less than 2.5%. The sequencing sample was made of peripheral blood. These receptor sequences come from a man aged 70-80 years with active COVID-19.

The genes are TRBV11-2 and TRBJ2-2; possible D gene TRBD2, 5 bases. The V and J ends lost 0 bases and 1 base respectively, with 9 bases between them. This CDR3 has 16 amino acids. The germline V gene has CDR1 SGHAT and CDR2 FQNNGV. The chain's CDR3 is CASSLETGVNTGELFF. CDR3 DNA sequence: TGTGCCAGCAGCTTAGAAACCGGGGTGAACACCGGGGAGCTGTTTTTT.

The chain combines TRBV18 with TRBJ2-1; 15 bases are shared with TRBD2. This CDR3 region has 16 residues. The germline gives CDR1 KGHSH, CDR2 LQKENI. Trimming cost V 3 bases and J 6 bases; bases outside gene matches: 3. The CDR3 reads CASSPGLAGGPNEQFF. The DNA for the CDR3 is TGTGCCAGCTCACCTGGACTAGCGGGAGGGCCCAATGAGCAGTTCTTC.

The chain joins TRBV7-2 to TRBJ2-2; TRBD1 is a possible D gene (5 bases). Trimming cost V 0 bases and J 5 bases, with 10 bases left between them. The CDR3 covers 15 residues. Germline CDR1 and CDR2: SGHTA and FQGNSA. The CDR3 spells CASSLAQGSTGELFF. The CDR3 DNA reads as TGTGCCAGCAGCTTAGCCCAGGGTTCAACCGGGGAGCTGTTTTTT.

The V and J genes are TRBV19 and TRBJ2-1; D unclear. The germline V gene has CDR1 LNHDA and CDR2 SQIVND (reference sequence). The CDR3 covers 15 residues. The V and J ends lost 5 bases and 1 base respectively, with 12 bases between them. The CDR3 sequence: CASSPQLVSYNEQFF. Written as DNA, the CDR3 is TGTGCCAGTAGTCCCCAGCTAGTTTCCTACAATGAGCAGTTCTTC.

The rearrangement links TRBV27 to TRBJ2-5; 9 bases match TRBD2. V was pared by 4 bases and J by 3 bases, with 15 bases of the junction left unmatched. Germline V gene lookup returns CDR1 MNHEY and CDR2 SMNVEV (reference sequence). This CDR3 is built from 18 residues. In DNA, the CDR3 is TGTGCCAGCAGTTCTTTAGCGGGAGTCCCAACACACAAAGAGACCCAGTACTTC. Amino acids: CASSSLAGVPTHKETQYF.

V gene TRBV11-2 combines with J gene TRBJ2-1; D possibly corresponds to TRBD1 (5 bases). CDR3 size: 15 residues. V was cut by 5 bases and J by 4 bases, with 15 bases left in between. The germline V gene has CDR1 SGHAT and CDR2 FQNNGV. The CDR3 region has the DNA TGTGCCAGCAGCCCCGCTGGTGGGGCTTACAATGAGCAGTTCTTC. The encoded protein is CASSPAGGAYNEQFF.

The sample holds a few counts of this clone. The chain couples TRBV10-3 to TRBJ2-7, with D unresolved. Between the trimmed V and J ends, which lost 2 bases and 8 bases, there was a span of 16 bases. Germline V gene data show CDR1 as ENHRY and CDR2 as SYGVKD. The CDR3 sequence is 14 residues long. The CDR3 DNA is TGTGCCATCAGTGAGGAGACAAAGTCTATCAAGCAGTACTTC. It codes for CAISEETKSIKQYF.

This clone was found a few times. J is TRBJ2-7 and V is TRBV18; 12 nucleotides agree with TRBD2. Trimming took 2 bases from V and 6 from J; bases not matched to a gene: 8. The CDR3 runs 16 residues. Germline assignment: CDR1 KGHSH and CDR2 LQKENI. CDR3 DNA sequence: TGTGCCAGCTCACCAGGACTAGCGGGGTCCCTGGGCGAGCAGTACTTC. Protein sequence: CASSPGLAGSLGEQYF.

As DNA, the CDR3 is TGTGCCAGCAGTAAACAGGGGGACGGGAATCAGCCCCAGCATTTT. It is translated as CASSKQGDGNQPQHF. V usage is TRBV27 and J usage is TRBJ1-5; 8 nucleotides line up with TRBD1. This CDR3 has 15 residues. Germline lookup yields CDR1 MNHEY and CDR2 SMNVEV (reference sequence). V dropped 5 bases and J dropped 4; count of bases not matched to a gene: 7.

The rearrangement uses TRBV28 and TRBJ1-2; D not resolved. The CDR3 covers 15 residues. Germline CDR1 is MDHEN and CDR2 is SYDVKM. Deletions cut 4 bases from V and 4 bases from J, with 16 bases between. The chain's CDR3 is CASSSRGSLLYGYTF. DNA of the CDR3: TGTGCCAGCAGTTCGAGAGGGAGCCTCCTCTATGGCTACACCTTC.

The chain has TRBV4-1 and TRBJ1-6; the D gene is possibly TRBD1 (6 bases). CDR1 and CDR2 (germline): MGHRA, YSYEKL. Trimming cost V 5 bases and J 8 bases, with 10 bases left between them. The CDR3 runs 13 residues. In DNA form, the CDR3 reads TGCGCCAGCAGCATCGGACAGTATTCACCCCTCCACTTT. Residues: CASSIGQYSPLHF.

The rearrangement links TRBV28 to TRBJ2-3, with 10 bases identical to TRBD2. The V gene's germline CDR1 is MDHEN and CDR2 SYDVKM. The CDR3 covers 15 residues. V lost 2 bases, J lost 6 bases, and 5 bases stayed unmatched. The chain's CDR3 is CASSLTASGGDTQYF. Written as DNA, the CDR3 is TGTGCCAGCAGTTTAACGGCTAGCGGGGGCGATACGCAGTATTTT.

This clone was seen more than once but under ten times. The J gene is TRBJ2-1, the V gene TRBV11-2; D perhaps matches TRBD2 (6 bases). In germline, CDR1 is SGHAT, CDR2 FQNNGV. The V end was cut by 1 base, the J end by 7 bases, with 11 bases between. CDR3 length: 14 residues. Written as DNA, the CDR3 is TGTGCCAGCAGCTTAGCGGGGGTGGAAAATGAGCAGTTCTTC. It translates to CASSLAGVENEQFF. The whole variable domain, filled in from reference TRBV11-2 and TRBJ2-1, reads EAGVAQSPRYKIIEKRQSVAFWCNPISGHATLYWYQQILGQGPKLLIQFQNNGVVDDSQLPKDRFSAERLKGVDSTLKIQPAKLEDSAVYLCASSLAGVENEQFFGPGTRLTVL.

J is TRBJ2-6 and V is TRBV6-5, with a tentative D call TRBD2 (6 bases). The CDR3 contains 14 residues. V was clipped by 6 bases and J by 4 bases, with 10 bases between them. Germline V lookup: CDR1 MNHEY, CDR2 SVGAGI. CDR3 nucleotide sequence: TGTGCCAGCAGGGGAGGTCAAGGGGCCAACGTCCTGACTTTC. Amino acid sequence: CASRGGQGANVLTF.

J is TRBJ1-5 and V is TRBV2; the D is unclear. From germline, CDR1 is SNHLY and CDR2 FYNNEI. V was clipped by 3 bases and J by 8 bases, with 14 bases between them. CDR3 length equals 14 residues. The CDR3 loop reads CASSDPARHEPQHF. Here the CDR3 DNA reads TGTGCCAGCAGTGATCCCGCCAGGCACGAGCCCCAGCATTTT.

The CDR3 nucleotides are TGTGCCAGCAGCTTAAACGGGAGAGGAGACATTCAGTACTTC. This sequence encodes CASSLNGRGDIQYF. This chain joins TRBV7-3 and TRBJ2-4; possibly TRBD2 for D (6 bases). This CDR3 contains 14 residues. CDR1 and CDR2 from the germline V gene are SGHTA and FQGTGA. Trimming pared 1 base from V and 8 bases from J, leaving 12 bases between.

V is TRBV7-9 and J is TRBJ2-1; perhaps TRBD2 as D (6 bases). The CDR3 extends over 15 amino acids. Germline assignment: CDR1 SEHNR and CDR2 FQNEAQ (reference sequence). The ends were cut back, 5 bases at V and 2 bases at J, with 13 bases in the middle. CDR3 sequence (DNA): TGTGCCAGCAGCCTTGGGCCGGGGGCCTACAATGAGCAGTTCTTC. This sequence encodes CASSLGPGAYNEQFF.

The genes are TRBV6-6 and TRBJ2-7; possible D gene TRBD2, 5 bases. Trimming left V 2 bases short and J 3 bases short, with 8 bases between. This CDR3 region has 13 residues. Germline V lookup: CDR1 MNHNY, CDR2 SVGAGI (reference sequence). The CDR3: CASSYGESYEQYF. CDR3 bases: TGTGCCAGCAGTTACGGGGAGAGCTACGAGCAGTACTTC.

The V and J genes are TRBV18 and TRBJ2-2, with TRBD1 identical over 8 bases. The CDR3 sequence is 17 residues long. The germline V gene has CDR1 KGHSH and CDR2 LQKENI. V was pared by 3 bases and J by 0 bases, with 6 bases of the junction left unmatched. The CDR3 coding sequence is TGTGCCAGCTCACCGGGTCTGACAGGGGCGAACACCGGGGAGCTGTTTTTT. Translating it yields CASSPGLTGANTGELFF.

The rearrangement links TRBV28 to TRBJ1-5; maybe TRBD1 (6 bases). Germline CDR1 reads MDHEN; CDR2 reads SYDVKM. The V gene lost 8 bases and the J gene lost 1 base, with 15 bases spanning the gap. The CDR3 sequence is 15 residues long. CDR3 amino acids: CASGLGASSNQPQHF. The CDR3 region has the DNA TGTGCCAGCGGCTTGGGGGCGAGCAGCAATCAGCCCCAGCATTTT.